This TCR beta chain stems from a study of PD-L1 blockade in urothelial cancer. Study-level background: Analyses used blood from 3 weeks (second dose) and 6 weeks after treatment start. Notes on the study in general: Improved survival was predicted by pretreatment blood TCR clonality below the median.

This table comes from immunoSEQ multiplex PCR, and its TCRdb copy is limited to in-frame clones, with some not included. The sample records about 130,000 clones, roughly 80% being singletons. Time point here: pretreatment peripheral blood. Patients were living with locally advanced or metastatic urothelial carcinoma. The table lists this clone with a few counts. Its matching antigen is unknown. CDR1 and CDR2 (germline): SQVTM, ANQGSEA. The V gene lost 7 bases and the J gene lost 10 bases, with 14 bases spanning the gap. The CDR3 is 11 residues long. Material: PBMCs, obtained around atezolizumab (anti-PD-L1) treatment. This chain links TRBV29-1 with TRBJ2-1; tentative D call: TRBD2 (5 bases). The TCR sequence derives from a man in his forties or fifties with urothelial cancer. The CDR3 DNA sequence: TGCAGCGGGATGAGTCCGGGGGAGCAGTTCTTC. Its protein is CSGMSPGEQFF.